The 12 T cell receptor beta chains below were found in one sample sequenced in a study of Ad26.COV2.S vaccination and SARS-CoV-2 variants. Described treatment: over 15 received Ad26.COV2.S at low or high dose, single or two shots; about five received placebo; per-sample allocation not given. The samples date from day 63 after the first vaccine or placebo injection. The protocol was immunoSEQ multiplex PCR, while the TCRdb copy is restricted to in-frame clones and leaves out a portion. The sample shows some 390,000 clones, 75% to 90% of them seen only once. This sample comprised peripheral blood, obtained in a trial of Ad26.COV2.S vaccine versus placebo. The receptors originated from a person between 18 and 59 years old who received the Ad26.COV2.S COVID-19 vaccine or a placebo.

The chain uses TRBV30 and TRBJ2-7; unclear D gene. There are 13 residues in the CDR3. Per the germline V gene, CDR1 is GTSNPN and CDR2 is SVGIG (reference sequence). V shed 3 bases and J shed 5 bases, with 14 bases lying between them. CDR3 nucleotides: TGTGCCTGGAGCGGGCCGGAGCGCGACGAGCAGTACTTC. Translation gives CAWSGPERDEQYF.

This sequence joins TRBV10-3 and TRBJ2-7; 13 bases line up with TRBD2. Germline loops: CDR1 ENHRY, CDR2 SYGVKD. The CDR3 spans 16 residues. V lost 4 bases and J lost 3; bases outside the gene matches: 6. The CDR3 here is CAISGGGTSGDYEQYF. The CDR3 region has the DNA TGTGCCATCAGTGGGGGAGGGACTAGCGGGGACTACGAGCAGTACTTC.

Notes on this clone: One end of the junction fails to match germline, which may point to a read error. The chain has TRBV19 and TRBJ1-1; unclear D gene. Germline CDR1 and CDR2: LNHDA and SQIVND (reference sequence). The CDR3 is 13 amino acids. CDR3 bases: TGTGCCAGCAGTATATTGTCGAGCACTGAAGCTTTCTTT. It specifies CASSILSSTEAFF.

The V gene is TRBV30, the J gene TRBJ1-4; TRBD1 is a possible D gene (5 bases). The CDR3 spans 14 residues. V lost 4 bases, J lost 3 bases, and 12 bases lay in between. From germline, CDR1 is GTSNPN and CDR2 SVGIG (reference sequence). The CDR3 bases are TGTGCCTGGAAACCCAGGGTCTCTAATGAAAAACTGTTTTTT. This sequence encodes CAWKPRVSNEKLFF.

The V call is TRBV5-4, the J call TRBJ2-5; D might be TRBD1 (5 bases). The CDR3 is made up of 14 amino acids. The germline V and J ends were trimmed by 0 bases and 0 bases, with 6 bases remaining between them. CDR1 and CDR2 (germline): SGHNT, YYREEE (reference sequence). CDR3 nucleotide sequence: TGTGCCAGCAGCTTGGAGGACAACCAAGAGACCCAGTACTTC. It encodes CASSLEDNQETQYF.

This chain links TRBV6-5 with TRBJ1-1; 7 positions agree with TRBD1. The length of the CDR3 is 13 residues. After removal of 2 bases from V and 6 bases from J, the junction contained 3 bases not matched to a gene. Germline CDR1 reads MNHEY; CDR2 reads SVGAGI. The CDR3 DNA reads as TGTGCCAGCAGTTACACAGGGGTATCTGAAGCTTTCTTT. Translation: CASSYTGVSEAFF.

Written as DNA, the CDR3 is TGTGCCAGCAGTTGGGTCGCACAGGGGTACGAGCAGTACTTC. As protein: CASSWVAQGYEQYF. V usage is TRBV27 and J usage is TRBJ2-7; 7 nucleotides align to TRBD1. Germline values: CDR1 MNHEY, CDR2 SMNVEV (reference sequence). The CDR3 sequence is 14 residues long. V lost 4 bases to trimming and J lost 4 bases; unmatched junction nucleotides: 7.

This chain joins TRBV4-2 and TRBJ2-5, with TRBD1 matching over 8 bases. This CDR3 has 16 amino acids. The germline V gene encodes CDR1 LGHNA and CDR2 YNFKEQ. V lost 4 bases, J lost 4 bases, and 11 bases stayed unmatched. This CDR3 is CASSLDPQGARETQYF. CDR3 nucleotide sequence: TGTGCCAGCAGCCTTGACCCTCAGGGGGCAAGAGAGACCCAGTACTTC.

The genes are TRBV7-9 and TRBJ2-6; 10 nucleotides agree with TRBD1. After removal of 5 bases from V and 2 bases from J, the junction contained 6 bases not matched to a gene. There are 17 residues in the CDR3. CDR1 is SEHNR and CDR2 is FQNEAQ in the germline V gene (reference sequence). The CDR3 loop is CASSPDRGLAGANVLTF. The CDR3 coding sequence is TGTGCCAGCAGCCCCGACAGGGGGCTGGCTGGGGCCAACGTCCTGACTTTC.

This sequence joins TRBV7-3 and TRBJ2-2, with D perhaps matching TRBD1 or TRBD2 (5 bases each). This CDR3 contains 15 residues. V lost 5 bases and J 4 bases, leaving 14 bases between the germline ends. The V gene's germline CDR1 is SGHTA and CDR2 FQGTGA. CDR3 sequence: CASSPHRDGTGELFF. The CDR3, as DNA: TGTGCCAGCAGCCCACACCGGGACGGCACCGGGGAGCTGTTTTTT.

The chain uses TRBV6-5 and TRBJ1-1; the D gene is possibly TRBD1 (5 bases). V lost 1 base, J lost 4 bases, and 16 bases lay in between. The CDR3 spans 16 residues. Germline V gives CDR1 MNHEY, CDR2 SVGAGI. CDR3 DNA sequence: TGTGCCAGCAGTTACTTCCCGATCCGGGGGAGCACTGAAGCTTTCTTT. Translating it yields CASSYFPIRGSTEAFF.

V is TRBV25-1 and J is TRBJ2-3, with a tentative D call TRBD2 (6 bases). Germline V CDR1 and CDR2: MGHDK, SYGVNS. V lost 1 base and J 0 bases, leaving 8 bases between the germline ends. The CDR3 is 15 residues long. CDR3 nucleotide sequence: TGTGCCAGCAGTGAATTTCGGGGGAGCACAGATACGCAGTATTTT. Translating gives CASSEFRGSTDTQYF.